What follows is one TCR beta chain and its context. Its target is not known. These data belong to a study of Ad26.COV2.S vaccination and SARS-CoV-2 variants. Study details: Once, or twice with 56 days between doses, Ad26.COV2.S was given intramuscularly. Overall study findings and caveats: Reportedly, spike-specific CD8+ and CD4+ T cell responses achieved substantial breadth once vaccination had taken place. Vaccine and placebo recipients had similar non-spike TCR breadth.

Treatment defined: 15 to 20 received Ad26.COV2.S at low or high dose, single or two shots; about five received placebo; per-sample allocation not given. Samples came from day 63 after the first vaccine or placebo injection. Donor was an adult aged 18-55 years in Boston. Sequencing used immunoSEQ multiplex PCR; TCRdb keeps in-frame clones, though not all of them. This table has about 430,000 clones, 90% appearing once. The V gene's germline CDR1 is SGDLS and CDR2 YYNGEE. CDR3 size: 11 residues. Trimming stripped 2 bases from V and 3 bases from J, with 3 bases between. This chain connects TRBV9 to TRBJ2-7; D ambiguous. The clonotype originates from a person aged 18-65 years who received the Ad26.COV2.S COVID-19 vaccine or a placebo. The starting material was peripheral blood, obtained in a trial of Ad26.COV2.S vaccine versus placebo. CDR3 region: CASSVSYEQYF. The CDR3 DNA is TGTGCCAGCAGCGTCAGCTACGAGCAGTACTTC.